Following are 18 T cell receptor beta chains from one sample sequenced in a study of CD8+ T cells in alopecia areata. Noted treatment: oral pan-JAK inhibitor, 5-10 mg twice daily. The sequencing template was cDNA reverse transcribed from extracted RNA. Some clones are missing from TCRdb's copy, which holds only in-frame ones; the method was immunoSEQ multiplex PCR. The table includes about 76,000 clones, approximately 70% detected once. The sample in question was CD8+ T cells sorted from blood, obtained at week 24, from a patient treated with tofacitinib. The receptors come from a human donor with alopecia areata.

V is TRBV11-2 and J is TRBJ1-5; D uncertain. Trimming removed 5 bases at V and 2 bases at J, with 13 bases between. Germline values: CDR1 SGHAT, CDR2 FQNNGV. The CDR3 covers 15 residues. This CDR3 is CASSLNGAGNQPQHF. DNA for the CDR3: TGTGCCAGCAGCCTTAACGGTGCGGGCAATCAGCCCCAGCATTTT.

The rearrangement links TRBV21-1 to TRBJ2-2. TRBV21-1 is flagged as a pseudogene. There are 16 residues in the CDR3. CDR3 bases: TGTGCCAGCAGCGAAGGGTGGTTAGGGAACACCGGGGAGCTGTTTTTT. Protein sequence: CASSEGWLGNTGELFF.

The chain links TRBV28 to TRBJ2-1; weak D call: TRBD1 (6 bases). V lost 10 bases to trimming and J lost 0 bases, with 13 bases between them. Germline values: CDR1 MDHEN, CDR2 SYDVKM. This CDR3 is 14 amino acids long. The CDR3 DNA reads TGTGCCAACCCTACAGGGAGCTCCTACAATGAGCAGTTCTTC. Translated: CANPTGSSYNEQFF.

The chain couples TRBV4-1 to TRBJ2-7; D might be TRBD1 (6 bases). V gave up 4 bases and J gave up 0 bases, with 13 bases separating them. Looked up from germline, CDR1 is MGHRA and CDR2 is YSYEKL. This CDR3 comprises 15 residues. In nucleotides, the CDR3 is TGCGCCAGCAGCCGGGTATCAGGGGACTCCTACGAGCAGTACTTC. Its translation is CASSRVSGDSYEQYF.

In this sample, this clone turned up once. The genes are TRBV4-1 and TRBJ1-1, with D tentatively TRBD1 (6 bases). Germline V gives CDR1 MGHRA, CDR2 YSYEKL. This CDR3 is 18 amino acids long. V lost 1 base and J lost 1, with 19 bases in between. CDR3 loop: CASSQAWSGALGNTEAFF. CDR3 coding DNA: TGCGCCAGCAGCCAAGCTTGGTCAGGGGCCCTTGGGAACACTGAAGCTTTCTTT.

The J gene is TRBJ1-3, the V gene TRBV4-3; maybe TRBD1 (5 bases). In germline, CDR1 is LGHNA, CDR2 YSLEER. CDR3 size: 14 residues. The germline V and J ends were trimmed by 0 bases and 3 bases, with 6 bases remaining between them. The DNA for the CDR3 is TGCGCCAGCAGCCAAGACAGGGTTGGAAACACCATATATTTT. This gives the protein CASSQDRVGNTIYF.

This chain uses TRBV4-1 with TRBJ2-3, with a possible D match to TRBD2 (5 bases). The V and J ends lost 5 bases and 1 base respectively, with 13 bases between them. This CDR3 has 15 amino acids. Germline V gene data show CDR1 as MGHRA and CDR2 as YSYEKL. The CDR3 coding sequence is TGCGCCAGCAGCTTGACCCATAGCGGCACAGATACGCAGTATTTT. It yields the protein CASSLTHSGTDTQYF.

The rearrangement links TRBV13 to TRBJ2-2; no definite D call. V lost 6 bases to trimming and J lost 4 bases, with 6 bases between them. There are 12 residues in the CDR3. Germline CDR1 PRHDT, CDR2 FYEKMQ (reference sequence). CDR3: CASSYPTGELFF. The CDR3 region has the DNA TGTGCCAGCAGTTACCCCACCGGGGAGCTGTTTTTT.

The chain couples TRBV27 to TRBJ1-5, with D uncertain. Trimming took off 7 bases at V and 4 bases at J, with 2 bases between the two ends. CDR1 is MNHEY, CDR2 SMNVEV, per germline (reference sequence). The CDR3 is 10 residues long. The CDR3 coding sequence is TGTGCCAGCAAAAATCAGCCCCAGCATTTT. Translated: CASKNQPQHF.

This clone was picked up one time. V and J are TRBV4-1 and TRBJ1-1, with no clear D. Germline V gene sequence: CDR1 MGHRA, CDR2 YSYEKL. The CDR3 runs 14 residues. V lost 0 bases to trimming and J lost 7 bases, with 12 bases between them. Written as DNA, the CDR3 is TGCGCCAGCAGCCAAGATGCGACACCACTTGAAGCTTTCTTT. Amino acids: CASSQDATPLEAFF.

The V call is TRBV15, the J call TRBJ1-1; D unclear. Germline CDR1 reads LNHNV; CDR2 reads YYDKDF (reference sequence). V was trimmed by 5 bases and J by 0 bases, leaving 13 bases between them. This CDR3 spans 15 amino acids. The chain's CDR3 is CATSRASSLNTEAFF. CDR3 bases: TGTGCCACCAGCCGGGCGTCTTCCCTGAACACTGAAGCTTTCTTT.

The chain joins TRBV7-9 to TRBJ2-5, with no clear D. Germline CDR1 and CDR2: SEHNR and FQNEAQ (reference sequence). CDR3 length equals 13 residues. Trimming removed 4 bases from V and 5 bases from J, with 11 bases in between. The CDR3 coding sequence is TGTGCCAGCAGCTCAAATAGTCCGGAGACCCAGTACTTC. Protein sequence: CASSSNSPETQYF.

The V and J genes are TRBV7-9 and TRBJ2-5; 8 positions match TRBD2. Germline-derived CDR1 and CDR2 are SEHNR and FQNEAQ (reference sequence). V shed 7 bases and J 4 bases; nucleotides not matched to a gene: 11. The CDR3 covers 15 residues. In nucleotides, the CDR3 is TGTGCCAGCACCCCTGGGCGGGGGGCCCTAGAGACCCAGTACTTC. This encodes CASTPGRGALETQYF.

This chain joins TRBV7-8 and TRBJ2-7; TRBD1 matches 7 bases. Trimming cost V 0 bases and J 6 bases; bases outside gene matches: 5. The CDR3 extends over 14 amino acids. CDR1 and CDR2 (germline): SGHVS, FQNEAQ. The CDR3 coding sequence is TGTGCCAGCAGCTTAGCGAAGACAGGGTTCGAGCAGTACTTC. The encoded protein is CASSLAKTGFEQYF. Drawing the rest from reference TRBV7-8 and TRBJ2-7, the complete variable domain is GAGVSQSPRYKVAKRGQDVALRCDPISGHVSLFWYQQALGQGPEFLTYFQNEAQLDKSGLPSDRFFAERPEGSVSTLKIQRTQQEDSAVYLCASSLAKTGFEQYFGPGTRLTVT.

This clone was observed at least ten times. This chain uses TRBV6-5 with TRBJ2-5, with unresolved D. V lost 5 bases to trimming and J lost 5 bases, with 9 bases between them. The length of the CDR3 is 12 residues. Germline CDR1 and CDR2: MNHEY and SVGAGI. CDR3: CASSGIGETQYF. In DNA, the CDR3 is TGTGCCAGCAGTGGGATAGGGGAGACCCAGTACTTC.

Only a few counts were recorded for this clone. This rearrangement joins TRBV7-2 to TRBJ1-5; TRBD1 aligns across 12 bases. V was pared by 5 bases and J by 5 bases, with 7 bases of the junction left unmatched. The CDR3 has 16 amino acids. Germline V gene data show CDR1 as SGHTA and CDR2 as FQGNSA. The CDR3: CASSLTGTGGHQPQHF. As DNA, the CDR3 is TGTGCCAGCAGCCTCACGGGGACAGGGGGCCATCAGCCCCAGCATTTT.

The V and J genes are TRBV29-1 and TRBJ2-3, with 7 bases lining up with TRBD1. The germline V gene has CDR1 SQVTM and CDR2 ANQGSEA. This CDR3 comprises 17 residues. The J segment lost 1 base and the V segment lost 2 bases, leaving 12 bases of the junction unmatched. As DNA, the CDR3 is TGCAGCGTTGAACCGGGTGAGGGGGCGCTGGGCACAGATACGCAGTATTTT. It yields the protein CSVEPGEGALGTDTQYF.

The chain joins TRBV27 to TRBJ1-4; D unclear. The CDR3 loop spans 14 amino acids. Germline V CDR1 and CDR2: MNHEY, SMNVEV (reference sequence). V was cut by 2 bases and J by 5 bases, with 9 bases left in between. The CDR3 is CASSLESGNEKLFF. In DNA form, the CDR3 reads TGTGCCAGCAGTTTAGAGTCGGGAAATGAAAAACTGTTTTTT.